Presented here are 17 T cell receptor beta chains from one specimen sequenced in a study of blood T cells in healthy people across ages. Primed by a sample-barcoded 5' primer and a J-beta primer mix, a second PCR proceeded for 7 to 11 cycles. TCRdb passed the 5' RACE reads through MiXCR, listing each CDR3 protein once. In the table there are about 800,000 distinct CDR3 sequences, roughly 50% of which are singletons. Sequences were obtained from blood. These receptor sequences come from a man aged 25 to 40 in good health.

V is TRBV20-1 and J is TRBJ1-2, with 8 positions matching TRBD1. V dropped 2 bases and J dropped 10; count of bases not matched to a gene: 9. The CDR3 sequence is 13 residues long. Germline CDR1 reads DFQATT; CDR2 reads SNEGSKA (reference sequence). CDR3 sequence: CSARTDREVDYTF. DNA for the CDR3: TGCAGTGCTAGAACGGACAGGGAGGTAGACTACACCTTC.

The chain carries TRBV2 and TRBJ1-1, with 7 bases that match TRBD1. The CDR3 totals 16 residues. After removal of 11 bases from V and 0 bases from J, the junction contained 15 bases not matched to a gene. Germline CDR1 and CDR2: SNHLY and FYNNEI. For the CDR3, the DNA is TGTGCCGGAAGGGGACCGGGACAGCGAATGAACACTGAAGCTTTCTTT. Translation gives CAGRGPGQRMNTEAFF.

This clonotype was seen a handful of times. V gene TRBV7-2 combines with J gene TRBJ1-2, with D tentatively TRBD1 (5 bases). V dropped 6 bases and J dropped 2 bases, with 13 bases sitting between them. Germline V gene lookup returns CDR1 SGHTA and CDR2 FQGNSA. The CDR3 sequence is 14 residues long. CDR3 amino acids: CASSAGRVNYGYTF. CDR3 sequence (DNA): TGTGCCAGCAGTGCGGGCAGGGTAAACTATGGCTACACCTTC.

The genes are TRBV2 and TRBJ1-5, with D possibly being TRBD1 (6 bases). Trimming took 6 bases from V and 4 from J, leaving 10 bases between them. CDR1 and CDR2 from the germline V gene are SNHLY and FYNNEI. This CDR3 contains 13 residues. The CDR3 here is CASRRGENQPQHF. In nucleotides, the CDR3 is TGTGCCAGCAGGAGGGGGGAAAATCAGCCCCAGCATTTT.

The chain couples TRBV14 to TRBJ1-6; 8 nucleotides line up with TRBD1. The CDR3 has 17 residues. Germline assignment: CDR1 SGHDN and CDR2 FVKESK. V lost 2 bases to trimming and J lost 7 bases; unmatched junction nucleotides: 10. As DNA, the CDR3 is TGTGCCAGCAGCCAACAAAGACAGGGGAAAGGCAATTCACCCCTCCACTTT. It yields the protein CASSQQRQGKGNSPLHF.

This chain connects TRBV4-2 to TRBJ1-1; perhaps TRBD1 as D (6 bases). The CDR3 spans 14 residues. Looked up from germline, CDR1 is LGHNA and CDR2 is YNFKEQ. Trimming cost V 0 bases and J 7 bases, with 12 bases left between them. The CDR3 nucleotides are TGTGCCAGCAGCCAAGATACTGGGGGCCTTGAAGCTTTCTTT. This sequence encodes CASSQDTGGLEAFF.

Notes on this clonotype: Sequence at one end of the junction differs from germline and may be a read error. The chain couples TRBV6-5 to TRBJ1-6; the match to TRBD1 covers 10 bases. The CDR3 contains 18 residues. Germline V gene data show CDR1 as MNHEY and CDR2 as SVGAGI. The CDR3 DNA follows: TGTGCCAGCAGTTCCTCCGGGACAGGGGCCATCTATAATTCATCCCTCCACTTT. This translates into CASSSSGTGAIYNSSLHF.

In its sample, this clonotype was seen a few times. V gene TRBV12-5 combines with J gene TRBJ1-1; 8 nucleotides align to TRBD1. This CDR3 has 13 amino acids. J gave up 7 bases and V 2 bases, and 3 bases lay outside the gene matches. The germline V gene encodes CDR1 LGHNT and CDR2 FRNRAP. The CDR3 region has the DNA TGTGCTAGTGGTTTGAGACAGGGGCGTGAAGCTTTCTTT. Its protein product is CASGLRQGREAFF.

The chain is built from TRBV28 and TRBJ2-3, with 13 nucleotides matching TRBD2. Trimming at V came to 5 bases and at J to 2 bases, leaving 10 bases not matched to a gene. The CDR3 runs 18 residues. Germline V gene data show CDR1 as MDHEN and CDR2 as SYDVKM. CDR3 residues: CASSETGTSGTFTDTQYF. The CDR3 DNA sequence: TGTGCCAGCAGTGAGACCGGGACTAGCGGGACCTTCACAGATACGCAGTATTTT.

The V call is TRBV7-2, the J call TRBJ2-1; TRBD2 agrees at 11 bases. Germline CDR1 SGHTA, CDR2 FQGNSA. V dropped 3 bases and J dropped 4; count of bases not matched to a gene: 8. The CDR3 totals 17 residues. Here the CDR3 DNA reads TGTGCCAGCAGCTTTGGAGGACTAGCGGGCCGATACAATGAGCAGTTCTTC. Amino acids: CASSFGGLAGRYNEQFF.

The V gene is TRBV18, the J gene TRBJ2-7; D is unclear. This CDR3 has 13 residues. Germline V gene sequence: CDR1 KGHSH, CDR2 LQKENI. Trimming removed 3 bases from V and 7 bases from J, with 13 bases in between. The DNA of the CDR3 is TGTGCCAGCTCACCGTTATTTAGGAATGAGCAGTACTTC. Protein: CASSPLFRNEQYF.

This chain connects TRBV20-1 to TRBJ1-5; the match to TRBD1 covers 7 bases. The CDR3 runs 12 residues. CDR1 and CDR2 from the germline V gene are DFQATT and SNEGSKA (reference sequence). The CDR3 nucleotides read TGCAGCGCCAGGGGGGCCAATCAGCCCCAGCATTTT. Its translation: CSARGANQPQHF.

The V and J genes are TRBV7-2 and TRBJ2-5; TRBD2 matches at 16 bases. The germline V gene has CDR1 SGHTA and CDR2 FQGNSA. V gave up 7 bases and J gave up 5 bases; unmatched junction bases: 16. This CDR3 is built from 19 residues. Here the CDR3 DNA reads TGTGCCAGCACCGAAAGATCCGGGACTAGCGGGGGGGCCCTGGAGACCCAGTACTTC. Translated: CASTERSGTSGGALETQYF.

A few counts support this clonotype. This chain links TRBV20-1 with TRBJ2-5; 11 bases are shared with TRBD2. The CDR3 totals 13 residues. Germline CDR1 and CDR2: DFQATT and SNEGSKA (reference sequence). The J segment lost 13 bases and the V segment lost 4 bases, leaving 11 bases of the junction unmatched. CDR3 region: CSAMLGSGGGLYF. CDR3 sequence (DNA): TGCAGTGCTATGTTGGGTAGCGGGGGGGGCTTGTACTTC.

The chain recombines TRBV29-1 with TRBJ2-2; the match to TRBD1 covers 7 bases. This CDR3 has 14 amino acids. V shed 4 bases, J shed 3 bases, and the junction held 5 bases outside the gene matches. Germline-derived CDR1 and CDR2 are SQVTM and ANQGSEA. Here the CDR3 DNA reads TGCAGCGTTGTTGACAGGGTGTACACCGGGGAGCTGTTTTTT. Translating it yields CSVVDRVYTGELFF.

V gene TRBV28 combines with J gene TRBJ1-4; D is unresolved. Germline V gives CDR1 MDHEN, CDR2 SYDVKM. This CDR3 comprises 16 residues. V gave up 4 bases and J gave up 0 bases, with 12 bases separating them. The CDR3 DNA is TGTGCCAGCAGTTCATTAACCCGTGCAACTAATGAAAAACTGTTTTTT. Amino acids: CASSSLTRATNEKLFF.

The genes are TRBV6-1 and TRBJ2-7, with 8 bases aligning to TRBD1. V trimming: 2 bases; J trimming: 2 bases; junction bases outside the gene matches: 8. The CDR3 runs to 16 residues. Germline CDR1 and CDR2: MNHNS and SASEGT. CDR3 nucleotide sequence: TGTGCCAGCAGTGAACAGAGGAGGACAGGGCCCTACGAGCAGTACTTC. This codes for CASSEQRRTGPYEQYF.